This passage covers 23 T cell receptor beta chains from one sample sequenced in a study of T cell responses to AZD1222 COVID-19 vaccine. This table comes from immunoSEQ multiplex PCR, and its TCRdb copy is limited to in-frame clones, with some not included. Counted here are over 120,000 clones, just over 85% occurring once; the ten biggest clones make up around 5.1%. The material was peripheral blood, obtained 28 days after the second AZD1222 dose. The receptors originated from an adult who received the AZD1222 COVID-19 vaccine.

V is TRBV2 and J is TRBJ1-3, with D maybe TRBD1 (5 bases). Germline values: CDR1 SNHLY, CDR2 FYNNEI. V lost 3 bases, J lost 4 bases, and 13 bases lay in between. There are 15 residues in the CDR3. The CDR3 protein is CASSDEGTSGNTIYF. The CDR3 DNA reads TGTGCCAGCAGTGACGAGGGGACGTCGGGAAACACCATATATTTT.

V is TRBV5-4 and J is TRBJ2-7; TRBD1 matches at 9 bases. This CDR3 has 16 residues. Germline V lookup: CDR1 SGHNT, CDR2 YYREEE (reference sequence). J gave up 7 bases and V 0 bases, and 11 bases lay outside the gene matches. The CDR3 region is CASSLGSGTGSSEQYF. The CDR3 nucleotides read TGTGCCAGCAGCTTGGGCTCCGGGACAGGGTCTTCTGAGCAGTACTTC. Full variable domain (missing parts from reference TRBV5-4 and TRBJ2-7): ETGVTQSPTHLIKTRGQQVTLRCSSQSGHNTVSWYQQALGQGPQFIFQYYREEENGRGNFPPRFSGLQFPNYSSELNVNALELDDSALYLCASSLGSGTGSSEQYFGPGTRLTVT.

The chain carries TRBV27 and TRBJ1-5, with D tentatively TRBD1 (5 bases). Trimming removed 0 bases at V and 3 bases at J, with 9 bases between. Per germline, CDR1 MNHEY and CDR2 SMNVEV (reference sequence). The CDR3 runs to 15 residues. CDR3 residues: CASSLSGQNNQPQHF. The CDR3 DNA follows: TGTGCCAGCAGTTTATCGGGGCAGAACAATCAGCCCCAGCATTTT.

CDR3 amino acids: CASSLLTDDGYTF. The CDR3 nucleotides are TGTGCCAGCAGCTTACTGACGGATGATGGCTACACCTTC. The gene calls are TRBV7-9 and TRBJ1-2; D not certain. Trimming left V 2 bases short and J 6 bases short, with 10 bases between. CDR1 is SEHNR, CDR2 FQNEAQ, per germline (reference sequence). This CDR3 spans 13 amino acids.

The chain employs TRBV9 and TRBJ1-1; TRBD1 matches 9 bases. V dropped 0 bases and J dropped 8; count of bases not matched to a gene: 5. Germline V gene data show CDR1 as SGDLS and CDR2 as YYNGEE. CDR3 length equals 14 residues. In nucleotides, the CDR3 is TGTGCCAGCAGCGTAGCTACAGGGGGCGCCGAAGCTTTCTTT. Protein product: CASSVATGGAEAFF.

The rearrangement joins TRBV5-1 to TRBJ1-4; D might be TRBD1 (6 bases). Germline lookup yields CDR1 SGHRS and CDR2 YFSETQ. This CDR3 has 15 residues. V lost 3 bases, J lost 4 bases, and 13 bases lay in between. In nucleotides, the CDR3 is TGCGCCAGCAGCTCCACAGGGACCCTTAATGAAAAACTGTTTTTT. It codes for CASSSTGTLNEKLFF. The whole variable domain, filled in from reference TRBV5-1 and TRBJ1-4, reads KAGVTQTPRYLIKTRGQQVTLSCSPISGHRSVSWYQQTPGQGLQFLFEYFSETQRNKGNFPGRFSGRQFSNSRSEMNVSTLELGDSALYLCASSSTGTLNEKLFFGSGTQLSVL.

The gene calls are TRBV2 and TRBJ2-6; D ambiguous. This CDR3 spans 17 amino acids. V lost 10 bases and J lost 0, with 19 bases in between. From germline, CDR1 is SNHLY and CDR2 FYNNEI. CDR3 sequence (DNA): TGTGCCACCACAAGTCGCAGCTCTTACTCTGGGGCCAACGTCCTGACTTTC. Amino acid sequence: CATTSRSSYSGANVLTF. Based on the CDR3 plus reference TRBV2 and TRBJ2-6, the full variable domain is EPEVTQTPSHQVTQMGQEVILRCVPISNHLYFYWYRQILGQKVEFLVSFYNNEISEKSEIFDDQFSVERPDGSNFTLKIRSTKLEDSAMYFCATTSRSSYSGANVLTFGAGSRLTVL.

The CDR3 loop reads CAISEARVAGDTGELFF. CDR3 bases: TGTGCCATCAGTGAGGCCCGGGTAGCGGGAGACACCGGGGAGCTGTTTTTT. The chain has TRBV10-3 and TRBJ2-2, with 9 nucleotides matching TRBD2. Germline trimming cut 2 bases from V and 3 bases from J; bases unmatched to any gene: 7. Per the germline V gene, CDR1 is ENHRY and CDR2 is SYGVKD. The CDR3 runs to 17 residues.

This chain connects TRBV6-5 to TRBJ2-1, with 10 positions matching TRBD1. Unmatched junction bases numbered 1, after V lost 2 bases and J lost 9 bases. CDR3 length: 13 residues. Germline assignment: CDR1 MNHEY and CDR2 SVGAGI. The CDR3 DNA reads as TGTGCCAGCAGTTACAGGGACAGGGGTGAGCAGTTCTTC. It is translated as CASSYRDRGEQFF.

Note on this clone: The junction departs from germline at one end; a sequencing error may be responsible. The chain employs TRBV28 and TRBJ2-7; D gene uncertain. Germline V gene data show CDR1 as MDHEN and CDR2 as SYDVKM. This CDR3 is 12 amino acids long. The CDR3 DNA is TGTGCCAGCAGTTTGACCGAGCTAGAGCTGTACTTC. Translated: CASSLTELELYF.

This rearrangement joins TRBV9 to TRBJ1-1; 7 bases line up with TRBD1. The germline V gene encodes CDR1 SGDLS and CDR2 YYNGEE. Unmatched junction bases numbered 7, after V lost 4 bases and J lost 4 bases. This CDR3 is built from 14 residues. CDR3 DNA sequence: TGTGCCAGCAGCTCCCGACAGGGACCCACTGAAGCTTTCTTT. Amino acids: CASSSRQGPTEAFF.

This chain joins TRBV30 and TRBJ2-7; 8 bases align to TRBD1. CDR1 and CDR2 from the germline V gene are GTSNPN and SVGIG (reference sequence). This CDR3 contains 13 residues. J lost 5 bases, V lost 3 bases, and 6 bases had no gene match. Written as DNA, the CDR3 is TGTGCCTGGAGAAGGCAGGGGGCGGACGAGCAGTACTTC. It codes for CAWRRQGADEQYF.

V usage is TRBV7-8 and J usage is TRBJ2-7; D possibly matches TRBD1 or TRBD2 (5 bases each). In germline, CDR1 is SGHVS, CDR2 FQNEAQ. This CDR3 contains 14 residues. V lost 6 bases to trimming and J lost 0 bases, with 12 bases between them. This chain's CDR3 is CASRGRFSSYEQYF. CDR3 nucleotides: TGTGCCAGCAGGGGACGATTCAGCTCCTACGAGCAGTACTTC.

The chain carries TRBV5-6 and TRBJ1-2; 8 nucleotides align to TRBD1. V dropped 3 bases and J dropped 3; count of bases not matched to a gene: 4. Germline CDR1 reads SGHDT; CDR2 reads YYEEEE. CDR3 length: 14 residues. The CDR3 nucleotides are TGTGCCAGCAGCTACGGGGACAGGTACTATGGCTACACCTTC. It translates to CASSYGDRYYGYTF.

As concerns this clone: This sample includes further DNA sequences coding for the same CDR3. The V call is TRBV18, the J call TRBJ1-2, with D perhaps TRBD1 (6 bases). Between the trimmed V and J ends, which lost 6 bases and 2 bases, there was a span of 10 bases. Germline lookup yields CDR1 KGHSH and CDR2 LQKENI. This CDR3 has 13 amino acids. CDR3 DNA: TGTGCCAGCTCGCCAGGACAGAACTATGGCTACACCTTC. Encoded protein: CASSPGQNYGYTF.

The chain combines TRBV6-5 with TRBJ1-1, with D maybe TRBD1 (5 bases). The V gene's germline CDR1 is MNHEY and CDR2 SVGAGI. CDR3 length equals 11 residues. Trimming took 8 bases from V and 1 from J, leaving 5 bases between them. CDR3 sequence: CASQGNTEAFF. CDR3 nucleotides: TGTGCCAGCCAGGGGAACACTGAAGCTTTCTTT.

This clone was found once. The chain is built from TRBV10-2 and TRBJ2-7, with TRBD1 identical over 8 bases. The CDR3 sequence is 13 residues long. Germline values: CDR1 WSHSY, CDR2 SAAADI. V lost 6 bases, J lost 2 bases, and 3 bases stayed unmatched. The CDR3, as DNA: TGCGCCAGCAGCCCGGGACAGGCCTACGAGCAGTACTTC. Translating gives CASSPGQAYEQYF.

This rearrangement joins TRBV11-2 to TRBJ2-7; D uncertain. Per germline, CDR1 SGHAT and CDR2 FQNNGV. Trimming removed 2 bases at V and 4 bases at J, with 15 bases between. This CDR3 comprises 15 residues. The CDR3 DNA sequence: TGTGCCAGCAGCTTAATGTCGACAATACCATACGAGCAGTACTTC. This codes for CASSLMSTIPYEQYF. Looking up the rest from reference TRBV11-2 and TRBJ2-7 gives the full variable domain: EAGVAQSPRYKIIEKRQSVAFWCNPISGHATLYWYQQILGQGPKLLIQFQNNGVVDDSQLPKDRFSAERLKGVDSTLKIQPAKLEDSAVYLCASSLMSTIPYEQYFGPGTRLTVT.

The J gene is TRBJ2-1, the V gene TRBV18, with 10 bases identical to TRBD2. This CDR3 has 15 amino acids. The germline CDR1 and CDR2 sequences are KGHSH and LQKENI. V lost 3 bases to trimming and J lost 6 bases; unmatched junction nucleotides: 5. For the CDR3, the DNA is TGTGCCAGCTCACCGCCTAGCGGGAGATTCAATGAGCAGTTCTTC. Translating gives CASSPPSGRFNEQFF. The full variable domain, with the rest looked up from reference TRBV18 and TRBJ2-1, is NAGVMQNPRHLVRRRGQEARLRCSPMKGHSHVYWYRQLPEEGLKFMVYLQKENIIDESGMPKERFSAEFPKEGPSILRIQQVVRGDSAAYFCASSPPSGRFNEQFFGPGTRLTVL.

The rearrangement joins TRBV6-6 to TRBJ1-4, with TRBD1 matching over 8 bases. The CDR3 extends over 12 amino acids. V was clipped by 6 bases and J by 6 bases; unmatched bases: 0. In germline, CDR1 is MNHNY, CDR2 SVGAGI (reference sequence). The CDR3 DNA sequence: TGTGCCAGCAGGACAGGGGATGAAAAACTGTTTTTT. Translating it yields CASRTGDEKLFF.

The chain is built from TRBV19 and TRBJ1-5; D may be TRBD1 (6 bases). CDR1 and CDR2 (germline): LNHDA, SQIVND (reference sequence). The CDR3 totals 15 residues. V dropped 6 bases and J dropped 4 bases, with 16 bases sitting between them. The CDR3 loop reads CASSIRDKWNQPQHF. CDR3 coding DNA: TGTGCCAGTAGCATCCGGGACAAATGGAATCAGCCCCAGCATTTT.

The genes are TRBV24-1 and TRBJ2-1, with 13 bases fitting TRBD2. V lost 2 bases, J lost 6 bases, and 3 bases stayed unmatched. Per the germline V gene, CDR1 is KGHDR and CDR2 is SFDVKD. CDR3 length: 16 residues. The DNA for the CDR3 is TGTGCCACCAGTGATTCCGGGACTAGCGGGGCCAATGAGCAGTTCTTC. Amino acid sequence: CATSDSGTSGANEQFF.

The rearrangement uses TRBV29-1 and TRBJ2-1; D is unresolved. Per the germline V gene, CDR1 is SQVTM and CDR2 is ANQGSEA. Trimming shortened V by 0 bases and J by 12 bases, and 9 bases separated the two germline ends. The CDR3 has 11 residues. The CDR3 DNA sequence: TGCAGCGTTGAAGATAAAGGACGGCAGTTCTTC. This encodes CSVEDKGRQFF.